This T cell receptor beta chain was profiled in a study of cytomegalovirus exposure and HLA in healthy donors. Across the whole study: The same platform was used for the 110 or so validation repertoires as for the 666 first-cohort repertoires, as reported in a later analysis. Findings and limits, study-wide: Among TCR beta chains, those listed as cytomegalovirus-associated numbered some 160.

Regarding this clone: As yet, its antigen is unknown.

Among the approximately 130 subjects of the validation cohort, separate from the roughly 600-subject first cohort, were the donors. Germline V gives CDR1 SGHTS, CDR2 YDEGEE. The V gene end was trimmed by 0 bases and the J gene end by 1 base; junction bases not matched to a gene: 8. The CDR3 is 17 residues long. Measured with immunoSEQ multiplex PCR; TCRdb has only the in-frame clones, and not every one. The sample lists 100,000 or so clones; approximately 81% were seen once. The sequenced material came from PBMCs. V gene TRBV5-8 combines with J gene TRBJ1-1; 8 bases line up with TRBD1. This TCR was sampled from a man younger than 35 in good health and CMV-seropositive. The CDR3 loop is CASSLAWDRRRNTEAFF. The CDR3 bases are TGTGCCAGCAGCTTGGCTTGGGACAGGAGAAGGAACACTGAAGCTTTCTTT.